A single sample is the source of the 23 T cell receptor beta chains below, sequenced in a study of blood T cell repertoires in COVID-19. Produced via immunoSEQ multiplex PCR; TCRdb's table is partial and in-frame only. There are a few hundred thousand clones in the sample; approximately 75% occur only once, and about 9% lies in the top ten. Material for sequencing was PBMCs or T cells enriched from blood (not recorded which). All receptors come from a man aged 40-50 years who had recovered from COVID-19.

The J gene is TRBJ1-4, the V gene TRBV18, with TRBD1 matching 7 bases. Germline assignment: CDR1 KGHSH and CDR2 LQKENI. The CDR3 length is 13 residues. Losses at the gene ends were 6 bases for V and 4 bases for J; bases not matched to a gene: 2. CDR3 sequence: CASSTGSNEKLFF. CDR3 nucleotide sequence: TGTGCCAGCTCGACAGGGAGTAATGAAAAACTGTTTTTT.

As DNA, the CDR3 is TGTGCCAGCAGCTTCAGGGGCGCGACGGGATATGGCTACACCTTC. Its protein product is CASSFRGATGYGYTF. J is TRBJ1-2 and V is TRBV7-9, with a possible D match to TRBD1 (6 bases). With 3 bases removed from V and 5 bases from J, the gap between germline ends came to 16 bases. The CDR3 runs to 15 residues. CDR1 is SEHNR and CDR2 is FQNEAQ in the germline V gene (reference sequence).

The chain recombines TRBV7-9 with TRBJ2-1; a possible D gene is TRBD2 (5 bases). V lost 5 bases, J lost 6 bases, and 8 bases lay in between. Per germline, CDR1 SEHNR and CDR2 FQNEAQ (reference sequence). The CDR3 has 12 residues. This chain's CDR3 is CASSTAGNEQFF. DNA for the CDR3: TGTGCCAGCAGCACCGCGGGCAATGAGCAGTTCTTC.

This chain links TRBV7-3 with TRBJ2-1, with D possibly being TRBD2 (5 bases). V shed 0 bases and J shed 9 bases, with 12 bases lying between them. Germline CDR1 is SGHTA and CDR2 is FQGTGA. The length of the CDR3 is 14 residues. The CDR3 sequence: CASSLTPGVSEQFF. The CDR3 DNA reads TGTGCCAGCAGCTTAACGCCCGGGGTTAGTGAGCAGTTCTTC.

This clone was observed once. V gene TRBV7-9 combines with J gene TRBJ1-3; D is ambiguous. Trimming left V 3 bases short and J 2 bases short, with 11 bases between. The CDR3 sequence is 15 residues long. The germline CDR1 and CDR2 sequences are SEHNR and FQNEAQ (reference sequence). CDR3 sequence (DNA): TGTGCCAGCAGCTTTATCGGTCGAGCTGGAAACACCATATATTTT. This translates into CASSFIGRAGNTIYF.

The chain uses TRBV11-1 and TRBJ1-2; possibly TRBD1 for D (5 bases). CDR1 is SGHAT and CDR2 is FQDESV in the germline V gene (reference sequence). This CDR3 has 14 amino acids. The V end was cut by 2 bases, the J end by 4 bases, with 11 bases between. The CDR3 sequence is CASSLFGGSYGYTF. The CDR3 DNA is TGTGCCAGCAGCTTATTTGGGGGGAGCTATGGCTACACCTTC.

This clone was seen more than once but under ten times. The CDR3 nucleotides read TGTGCCAGCTCCCTGGAGCCGGGGAACACTGAAGCTTTCTTT. This codes for CASSLEPGNTEAFF. The chain carries TRBV18 and TRBJ1-1; D remains ambiguous. The CDR3 spans 14 residues. Germline V lookup: CDR1 KGHSH, CDR2 LQKENI. V was clipped by 6 bases and J by 1 base, with 12 bases between them.

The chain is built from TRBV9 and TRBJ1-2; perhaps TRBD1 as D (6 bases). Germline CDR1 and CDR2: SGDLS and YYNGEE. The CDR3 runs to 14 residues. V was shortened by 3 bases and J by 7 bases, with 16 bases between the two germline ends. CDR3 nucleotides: TGTGCCAGCAGCGCCCTCGAGAGGGGGAGTGGCTACACCTTC. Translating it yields CASSALERGSGYTF.

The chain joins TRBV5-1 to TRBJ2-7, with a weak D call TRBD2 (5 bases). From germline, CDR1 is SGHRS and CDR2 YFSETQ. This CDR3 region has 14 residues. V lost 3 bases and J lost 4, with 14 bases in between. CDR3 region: CASSSSGNAYEQYF. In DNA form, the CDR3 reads TGCGCCAGCAGCTCCTCCGGGAACGCTTACGAGCAGTACTTC.

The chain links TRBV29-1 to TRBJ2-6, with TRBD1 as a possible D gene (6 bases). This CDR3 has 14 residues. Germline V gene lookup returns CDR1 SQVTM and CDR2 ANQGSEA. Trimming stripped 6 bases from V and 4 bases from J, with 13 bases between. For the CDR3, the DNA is TGCAGCGTCGGCCAGGGGTCCGGGGCCAACGTCCTGACTTTC. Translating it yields CSVGQGSGANVLTF.

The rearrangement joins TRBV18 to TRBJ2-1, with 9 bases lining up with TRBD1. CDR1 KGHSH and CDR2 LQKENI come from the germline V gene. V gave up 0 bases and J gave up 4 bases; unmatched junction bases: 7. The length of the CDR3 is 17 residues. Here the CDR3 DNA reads TGTGCCAGCTCACCACCGCCGGGACAGGGCCGATACAATGAGCAGTTCTTC. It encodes CASSPPPGQGRYNEQFF.

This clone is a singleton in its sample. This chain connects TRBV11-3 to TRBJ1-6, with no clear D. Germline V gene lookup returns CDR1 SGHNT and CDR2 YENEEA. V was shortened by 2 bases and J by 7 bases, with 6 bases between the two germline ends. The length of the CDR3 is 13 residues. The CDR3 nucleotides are TGTGCCAGCAGCTTAACGCAGAATTCACCCCTCCACTTT. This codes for CASSLTQNSPLHF.

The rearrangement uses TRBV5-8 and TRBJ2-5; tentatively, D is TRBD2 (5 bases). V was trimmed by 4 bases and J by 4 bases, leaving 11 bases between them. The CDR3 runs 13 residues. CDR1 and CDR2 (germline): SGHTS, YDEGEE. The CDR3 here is CASSPRAGETQYF. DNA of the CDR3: TGTGCCAGCAGCCCGAGGGCCGGAGAGACCCAGTACTTC.

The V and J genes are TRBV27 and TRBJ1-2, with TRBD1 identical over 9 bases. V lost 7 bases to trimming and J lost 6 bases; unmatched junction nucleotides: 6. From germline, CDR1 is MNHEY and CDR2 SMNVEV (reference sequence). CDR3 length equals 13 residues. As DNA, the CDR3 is TGTGCCAGCACGGGACAGGGACTAAATGGCTACACCTTC. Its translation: CASTGQGLNGYTF.

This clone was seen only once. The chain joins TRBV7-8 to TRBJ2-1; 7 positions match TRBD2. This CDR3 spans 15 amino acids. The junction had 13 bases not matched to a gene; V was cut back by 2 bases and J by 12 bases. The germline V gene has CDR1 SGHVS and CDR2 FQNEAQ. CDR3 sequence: CASSLISGETGGQFF. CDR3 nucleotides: TGTGCCAGCAGCTTAATTAGTGGCGAGACGGGGGGGCAGTTCTTC. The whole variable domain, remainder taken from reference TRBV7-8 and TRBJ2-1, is GAGVSQSPRYKVAKRGQDVALRCDPISGHVSLFWYQQALGQGPEFLTYFQNEAQLDKSGLPSDRFFAERPEGSVSTLKIQRTQQEDSAVYLCASSLISGETGGQFFGPGTRLTVL.

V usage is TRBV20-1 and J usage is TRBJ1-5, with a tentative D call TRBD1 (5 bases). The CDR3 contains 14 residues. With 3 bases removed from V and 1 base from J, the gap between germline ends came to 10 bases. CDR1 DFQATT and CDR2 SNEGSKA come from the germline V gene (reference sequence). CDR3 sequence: CSASPGGSNQPQHF. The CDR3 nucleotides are TGCAGTGCTAGTCCGGGGGGGAGCAATCAGCCCCAGCATTTT.

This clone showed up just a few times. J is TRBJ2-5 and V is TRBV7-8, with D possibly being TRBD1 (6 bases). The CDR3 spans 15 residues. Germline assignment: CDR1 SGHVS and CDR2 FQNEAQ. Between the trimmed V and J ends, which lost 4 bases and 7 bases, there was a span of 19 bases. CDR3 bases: TGTGCCAGCAGCTCTCAGGGGCTAGCTGAGGGGACCCAGTACTTC. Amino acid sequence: CASSSQGLAEGTQYF.

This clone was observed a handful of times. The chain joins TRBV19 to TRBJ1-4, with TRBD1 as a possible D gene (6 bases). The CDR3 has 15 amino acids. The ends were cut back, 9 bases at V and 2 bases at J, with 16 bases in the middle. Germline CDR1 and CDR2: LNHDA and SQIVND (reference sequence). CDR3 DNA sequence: TGTGCCAGCAGCTCCTATACAGGGACTAATGAAAAACTGTTTTTT. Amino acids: CASSSYTGTNEKLFF.

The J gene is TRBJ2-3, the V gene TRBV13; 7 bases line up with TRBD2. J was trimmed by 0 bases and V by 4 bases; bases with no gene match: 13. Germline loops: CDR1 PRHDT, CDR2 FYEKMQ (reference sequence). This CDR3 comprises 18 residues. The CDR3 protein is CASSSGPLWGGSTDTQYF. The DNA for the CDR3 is TGTGCCAGCAGCTCGGGACCACTCTGGGGGGGGAGCACAGATACGCAGTATTTT.

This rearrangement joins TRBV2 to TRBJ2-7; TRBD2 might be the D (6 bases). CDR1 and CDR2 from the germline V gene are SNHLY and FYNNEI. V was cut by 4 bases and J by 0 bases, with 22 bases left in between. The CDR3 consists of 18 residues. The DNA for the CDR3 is TGTGCCAGCAGTGGGGGAGGATATGTGCTGCCTTTCTCCTACGAGCAGTACTTC. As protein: CASSGGGYVLPFSYEQYF.

The CDR3 sequence is CAISGQGEVGETQYF. The DNA for the CDR3 is TGTGCCATCAGTGGACAGGGGGAGGTTGGGGAGACCCAGTACTTC. The chain joins TRBV10-3 to TRBJ2-5; 9 bases align to TRBD1. The CDR3 is made up of 15 amino acids. J lost 5 bases, V lost 4 bases, and 8 bases had no gene match. In germline, CDR1 is ENHRY, CDR2 SYGVKD.

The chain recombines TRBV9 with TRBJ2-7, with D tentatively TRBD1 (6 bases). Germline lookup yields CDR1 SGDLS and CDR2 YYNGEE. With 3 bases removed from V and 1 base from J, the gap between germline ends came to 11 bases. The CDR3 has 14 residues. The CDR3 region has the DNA TGTGCCAGCAGCGCCCTGGACAGATCCTACGAGCAGTACTTC. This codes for CASSALDRSYEQYF.

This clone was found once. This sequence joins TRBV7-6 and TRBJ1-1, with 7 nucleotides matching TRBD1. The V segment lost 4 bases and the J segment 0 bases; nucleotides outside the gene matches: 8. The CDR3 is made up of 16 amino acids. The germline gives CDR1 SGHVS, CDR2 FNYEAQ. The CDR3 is CASSSLGTVMNTEAFF. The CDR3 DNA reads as TGTGCCAGCAGCTCACTCGGGACAGTGATGAACACTGAAGCTTTCTTT.